Described below is a single T cell receptor beta chain sequence and its context. The antigen it binds to is not known. No qualities accompany the bases; no much larger clone lies one base away. TCRbeta CDR3 regions were amplified from genomic DNA by means of the immunoSEQ Assay, a bias-controlled multiplex PCR. As for how the authors treated the data: Within the assay, amplification of reference gene primers was used to estimate how many nucleated cells each sample contained. To quantify the absolute abundance of each unique TCRbeta CDR3 rearrangement, sequence reads were collapsed and filtered. For each sample, productive Simpson clonality was calculated as the square root of Simpson's diversity index over productive rearrangements. TCRdb provides this immuneACCESS table in a form limited to in-frame rearrangements. Some clones are lacking; in checked studies, under half of them reflect an unresolved V gene, and why the rest are absent is not known. Clone size and the V and J calls come from that table; the DNA yielded D and trimming. The sample contains around 180,000 clones, roughly 90% of them found a single time. Of the sample, 20% is held by the ten largest clones.

Whole blood was collected in K2EDTA tubes by collaborating institutions according to the institutions' own protocols. For TCRbeta analysis, collaborator samples were shipped as frozen whole blood, as isolated PBMCs, or as DNA extracted from either sample type. The data were taken from a study of blood T cell repertoires in COVID-19 (dated by TCRdb to 2020 to 2021). As for the study more broadly: Samples from collaborators originated in the United States, Italy and Spain and spanned both the acute and convalescent phases of COVID-19. The prospective study material was composed of cDNA or gDNA derived from T cells, B-cell-depleted T cells, or PBMCs. The repertoires were released in a freely available public database intended as a resource for research on the immune response to SARS-CoV-2. The samples were drawn from two sources: the first 160 participants of the ongoing ImmuneRACE study, and 950 to 1,500 subjects contributed by 6 global collaborators. Nearly every sample came with metadata listing a de-identified subject ID, COVID-19 status, age in years and sex. Subjects who had been exposed to COVID-19, were actively infected with it, or had recovered from it provided the deeply sampled blood TCRbeta repertoires that made up the dataset. Where available, HLA class I and class II types were taken from metadata supplied by the sample provider and were not determined by assay-based typing. The paper as a whole reports these results and caveats: The quantity of clinical and demographic metadata differed by source and by participant and was supplied without curation.

For CDR1 and CDR2, the germline V gene lists LGHNA and YSLEER. The CDR3 covers 16 residues, taking in both the cysteine and the phenylalanine. The retained sequence is limited to the CDR3, 48 bases, with the frame set at the first base. Between the V and J ends, shortened by 0 bases and 8 bases respectively, the junction contains 16 bases. Input material: peripheral blood. Here the chain combines TRBV4-3 and TRBJ1-4; TRBD1 is possibly the D segment (6 matching bases). This receptor was taken from a man aged 70-80 years with active or convalescent COVID-19. In nucleotides, the sequence is TGCGCCAGCAGCCAAGATGGGGACAAGACGAAAGAAAAACTGTTTTTT. This translates into CASSQDGDKTKEKLFF.